This T cell receptor (beta chain) came from a study of early T cells in non-severe SARS-CoV-2 infection. This CDR3 has 12 amino acids. Germline V lookup: CDR1 SSHAT, CDR2 FNYEAQ (reference sequence). MiXCR, run by TCRdb on the 5' RACE reads, gives a single entry per CDR3 protein. The table shows about 110,000 distinct CDR3 sequences, with roughly 12% occurring only once. The TCR was taken from an adult who was a healthcare worker with PCR-confirmed SARS-CoV-2 infection or an uninfected control (not recorded which). The V gene is TRBV7-7, the J gene TRBJ2-1, with a possible D match to TRBD2 (6 bases). The sequenced sample was whole blood, obtained at baseline. DNA for the CDR3: TGTGCTAGCGGTAACAACATTAATGAGCAGTTCTTC. Translating gives CASGNNINEQFF.